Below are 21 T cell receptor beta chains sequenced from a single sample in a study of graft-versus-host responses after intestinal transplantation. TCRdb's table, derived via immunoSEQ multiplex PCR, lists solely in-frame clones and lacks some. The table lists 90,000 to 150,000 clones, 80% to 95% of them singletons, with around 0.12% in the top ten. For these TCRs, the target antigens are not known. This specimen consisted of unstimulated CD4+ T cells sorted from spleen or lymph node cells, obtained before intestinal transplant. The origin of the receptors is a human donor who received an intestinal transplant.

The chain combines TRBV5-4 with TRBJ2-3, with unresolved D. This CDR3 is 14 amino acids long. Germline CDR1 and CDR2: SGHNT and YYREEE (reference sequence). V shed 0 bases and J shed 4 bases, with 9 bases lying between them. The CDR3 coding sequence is TGTGCCAGCAGCTTGGGGAATCGGGCAGATACGCAGTATTTT. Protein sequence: CASSLGNRADTQYF.

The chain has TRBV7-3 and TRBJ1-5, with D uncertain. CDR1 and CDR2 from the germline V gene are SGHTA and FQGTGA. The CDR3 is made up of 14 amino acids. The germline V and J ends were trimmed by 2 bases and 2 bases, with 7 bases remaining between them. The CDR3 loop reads CASSLQEGNQPQHF. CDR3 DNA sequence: TGTGCCAGCAGCTTACAAGAAGGCAATCAGCCCCAGCATTTT.

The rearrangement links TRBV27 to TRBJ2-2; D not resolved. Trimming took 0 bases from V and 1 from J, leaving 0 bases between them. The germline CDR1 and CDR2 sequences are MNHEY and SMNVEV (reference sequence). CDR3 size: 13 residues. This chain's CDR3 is CASSLSNTGELFF. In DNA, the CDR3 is TGTGCCAGCAGTTTATCGAACACCGGGGAGCTGTTTTTT.

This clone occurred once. The CDR3 nucleotides are TGTGCCAGCAATGGCGCTAATGAGCAGTTCTTC. This translates into CASNGANEQFF. The chain recombines TRBV2 with TRBJ2-1; D unclear. CDR1 and CDR2 (germline): SNHLY, FYNNEI. The V gene lost 7 bases and the J gene lost 7 bases, with 8 bases spanning the gap. The CDR3 has 11 residues. Full variable domain (outside the CDR3, taken from reference TRBV2 and TRBJ2-1): EPEVTQTPSHQVTQMGQEVILRCVPISNHLYFYWYRQILGQKVEFLVSFYNNEISEKSEIFDDQFSVERPDGSNFTLKIRSTKLEDSAMYFCASNGANEQFFGPGTRLTVL.

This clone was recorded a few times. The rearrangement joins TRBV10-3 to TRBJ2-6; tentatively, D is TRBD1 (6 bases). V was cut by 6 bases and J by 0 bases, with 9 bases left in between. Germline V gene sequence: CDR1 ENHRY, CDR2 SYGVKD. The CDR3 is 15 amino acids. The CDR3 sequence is CAIRDSLSGANVLTF. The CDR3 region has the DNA TGTGCCATCAGGGACAGCCTCTCTGGGGCCAACGTCCTGACTTTC.

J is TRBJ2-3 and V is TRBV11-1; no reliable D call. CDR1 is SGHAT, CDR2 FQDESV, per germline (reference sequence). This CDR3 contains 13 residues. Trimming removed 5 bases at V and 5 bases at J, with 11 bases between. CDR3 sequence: CASSPYWEDTQYF. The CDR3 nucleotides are TGTGCCAGCAGCCCCTATTGGGAAGATACGCAGTATTTT. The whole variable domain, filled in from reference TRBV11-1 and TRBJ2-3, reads EAEVAQSPRYKITEKSQAVAFWCDPISGHATLYWYRQILGQGPELLVQFQDESVVDDSQLPKDRFSAERLKGVDSTLKIQPAELGDSAMYLCASSPYWEDTQYFGPGTRLTVL.

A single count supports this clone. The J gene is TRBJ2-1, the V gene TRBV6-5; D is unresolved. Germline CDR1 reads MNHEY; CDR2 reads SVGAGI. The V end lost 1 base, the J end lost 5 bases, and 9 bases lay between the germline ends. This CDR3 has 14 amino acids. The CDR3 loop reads CASSYLHGDNEQFF. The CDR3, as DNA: TGTGCCAGCAGTTACTTGCACGGAGACAATGAGCAGTTCTTC.

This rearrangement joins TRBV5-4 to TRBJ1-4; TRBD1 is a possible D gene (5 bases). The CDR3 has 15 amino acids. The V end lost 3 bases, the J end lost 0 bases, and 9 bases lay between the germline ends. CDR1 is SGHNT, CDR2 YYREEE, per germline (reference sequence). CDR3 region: CASSSGGATNEKLFF. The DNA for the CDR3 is TGTGCCAGCAGCTCGGGGGGGGCAACTAATGAAAAACTGTTTTTT.

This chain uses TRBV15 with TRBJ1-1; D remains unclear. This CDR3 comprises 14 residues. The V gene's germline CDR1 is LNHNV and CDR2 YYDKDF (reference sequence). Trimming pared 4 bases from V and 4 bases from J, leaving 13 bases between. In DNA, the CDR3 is TGTGCCACCAGCATTGAGGCGCGGGCCACTGAAGCTTTCTTT. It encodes CATSIEARATEAFF.

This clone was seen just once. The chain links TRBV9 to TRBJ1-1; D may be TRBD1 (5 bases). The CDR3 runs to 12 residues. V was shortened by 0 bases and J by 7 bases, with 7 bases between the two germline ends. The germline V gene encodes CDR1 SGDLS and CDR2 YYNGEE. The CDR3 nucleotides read TGTGCCAGCAGCGTAGTGGGGGGTGAAGCTTTCTTT. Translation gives CASSVVGGEAFF.

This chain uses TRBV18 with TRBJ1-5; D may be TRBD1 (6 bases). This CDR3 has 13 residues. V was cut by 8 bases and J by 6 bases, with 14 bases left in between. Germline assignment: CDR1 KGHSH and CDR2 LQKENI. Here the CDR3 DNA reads TGTGCCAGCCATGAGGGGGGTGGTCAGCCCCAGCATTTT. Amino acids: CASHEGGGQPQHF.

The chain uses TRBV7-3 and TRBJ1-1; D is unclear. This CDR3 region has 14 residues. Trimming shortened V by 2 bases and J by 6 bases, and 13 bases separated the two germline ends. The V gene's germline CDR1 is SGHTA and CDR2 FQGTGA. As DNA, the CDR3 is TGTGCCAGCAGCTTACGAGAGTACGGGGCTGAAGCTTTCTTT. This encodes CASSLREYGAEAFF.

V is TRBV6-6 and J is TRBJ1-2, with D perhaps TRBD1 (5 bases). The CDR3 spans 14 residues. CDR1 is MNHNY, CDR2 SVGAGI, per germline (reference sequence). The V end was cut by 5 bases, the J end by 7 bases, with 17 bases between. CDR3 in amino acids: CASSPLNIGGGYTF. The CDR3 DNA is TGTGCCAGCAGTCCACTAAACATTGGGGGTGGCTACACCTTC.

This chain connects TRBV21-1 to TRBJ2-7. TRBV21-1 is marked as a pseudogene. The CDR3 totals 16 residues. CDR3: CASSTSRWTFSYEQYF. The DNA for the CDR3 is TGTGCCAGCAGCACATCCCGGTGGACGTTCTCCTACGAGCAGTACTTC.

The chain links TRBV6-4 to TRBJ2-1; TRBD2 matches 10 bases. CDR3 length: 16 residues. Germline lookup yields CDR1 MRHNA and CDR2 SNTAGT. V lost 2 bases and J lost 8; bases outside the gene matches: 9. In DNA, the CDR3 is TGTGCCAGCAGTGACCAGCCTAGCGGGAGTAATGATGAGCAGTTCTTC. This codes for CASSDQPSGSNDEQFF.

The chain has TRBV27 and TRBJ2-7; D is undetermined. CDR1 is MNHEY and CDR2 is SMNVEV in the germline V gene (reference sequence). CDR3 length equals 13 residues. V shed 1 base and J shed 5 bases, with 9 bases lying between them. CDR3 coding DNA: TGTGCCAGCAGTTTATTAATGAACGACGAGCAGTACTTC. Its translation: CASSLLMNDEQYF.

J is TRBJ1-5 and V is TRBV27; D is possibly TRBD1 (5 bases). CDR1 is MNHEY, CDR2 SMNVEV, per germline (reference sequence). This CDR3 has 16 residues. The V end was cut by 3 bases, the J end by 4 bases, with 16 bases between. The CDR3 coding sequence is TGTGCCAGCAGTTTCAAGGGCCACGGGGGAAATCAGCCCCAGCATTTT. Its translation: CASSFKGHGGNQPQHF.

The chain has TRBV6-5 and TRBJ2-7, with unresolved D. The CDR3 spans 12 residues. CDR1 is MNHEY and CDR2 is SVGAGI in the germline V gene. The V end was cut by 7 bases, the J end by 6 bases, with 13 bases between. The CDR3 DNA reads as TGTGCCAGCAAGCACAGACCTCTCGAGCAGTACTTC. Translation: CASKHRPLEQYF.

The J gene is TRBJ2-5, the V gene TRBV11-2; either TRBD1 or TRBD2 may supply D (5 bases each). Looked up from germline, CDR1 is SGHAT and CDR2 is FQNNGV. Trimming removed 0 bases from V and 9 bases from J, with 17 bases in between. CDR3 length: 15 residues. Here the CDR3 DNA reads TGTGCCAGCAGCTTAGAGGGACCCCCTCAAGTGGCCCAGTACTTC. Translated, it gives CASSLEGPPQVAQYF.

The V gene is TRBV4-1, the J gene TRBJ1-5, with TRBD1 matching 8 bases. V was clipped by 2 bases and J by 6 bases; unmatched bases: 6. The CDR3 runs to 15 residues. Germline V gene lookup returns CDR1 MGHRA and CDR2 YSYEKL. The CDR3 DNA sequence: TGCGCCAGCAGCCAATCCGGGACAGGTAGTCAGCCCCAGCATTTT. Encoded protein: CASSQSGTGSQPQHF.

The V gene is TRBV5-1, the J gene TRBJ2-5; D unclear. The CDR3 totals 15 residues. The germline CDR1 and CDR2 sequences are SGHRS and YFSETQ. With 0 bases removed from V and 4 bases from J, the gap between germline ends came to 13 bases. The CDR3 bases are TGCGCCAGCAGCTTGGCCGGTAACAGAGGAGAGACCCAGTACTTC. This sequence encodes CASSLAGNRGETQYF.